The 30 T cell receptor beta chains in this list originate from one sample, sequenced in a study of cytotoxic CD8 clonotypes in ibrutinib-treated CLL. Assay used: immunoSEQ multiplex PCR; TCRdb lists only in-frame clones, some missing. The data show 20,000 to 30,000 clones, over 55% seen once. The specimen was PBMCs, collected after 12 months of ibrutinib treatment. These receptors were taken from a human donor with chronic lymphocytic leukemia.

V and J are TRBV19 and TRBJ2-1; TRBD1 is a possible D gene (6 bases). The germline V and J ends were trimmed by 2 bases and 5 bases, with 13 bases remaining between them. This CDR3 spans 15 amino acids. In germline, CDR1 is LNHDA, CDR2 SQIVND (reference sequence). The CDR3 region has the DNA TGTGCCAGTAGTATAACCGGGACAAGGGACAATGAGCAGTTCTTC. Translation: CASSITGTRDNEQFF. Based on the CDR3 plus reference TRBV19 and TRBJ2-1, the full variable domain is DGGITQSPKYLFRKEGQNVTLSCEQNLNHDAMYWYRQDPGQGLRLIYYSQIVNDFQKGDIAEGYSVSREKKESFPLTVTSAQKNPTAFYLCASSITGTRDNEQFFGPGTRLTVL.

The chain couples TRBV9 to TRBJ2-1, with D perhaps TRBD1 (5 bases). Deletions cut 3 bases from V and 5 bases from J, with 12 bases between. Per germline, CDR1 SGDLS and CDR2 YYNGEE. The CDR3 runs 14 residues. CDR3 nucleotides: TGTGCCAGCAGCGGATTCGACAGCAACAATGAGCAGTTCTTC. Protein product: CASSGFDSNNEQFF.

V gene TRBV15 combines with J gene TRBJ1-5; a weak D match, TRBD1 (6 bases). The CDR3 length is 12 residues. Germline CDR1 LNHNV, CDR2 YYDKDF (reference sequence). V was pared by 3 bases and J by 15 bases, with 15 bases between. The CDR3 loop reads CATSSYTGHRHF. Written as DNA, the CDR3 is TGTGCCACCAGCAGCTACACGGGACACCGGCATTTT. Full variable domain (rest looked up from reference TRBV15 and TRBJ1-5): DAMVIQNPRYQVTQFGKPVTLSCSQTLNHNVMYWYQQKSSQAPKLLFHYYDKDFNNEADTPDNFQSRRPNTSFCFLDIRSPGLGDTAMYLCATSSYTGHRHFGDGTRLSIL.

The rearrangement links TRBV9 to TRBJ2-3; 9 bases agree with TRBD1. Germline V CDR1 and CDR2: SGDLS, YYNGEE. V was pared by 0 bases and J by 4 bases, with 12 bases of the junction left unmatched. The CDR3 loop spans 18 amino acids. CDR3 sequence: CASSVAPGGTGLADTQYF. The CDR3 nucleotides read TGTGCCAGCAGCGTAGCCCCAGGGGGGACAGGGTTGGCAGATACGCAGTATTTT.

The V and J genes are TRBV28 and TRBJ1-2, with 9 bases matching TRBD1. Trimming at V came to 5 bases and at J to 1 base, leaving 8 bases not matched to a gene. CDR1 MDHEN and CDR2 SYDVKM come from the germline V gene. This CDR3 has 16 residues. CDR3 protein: CASSVAGTGSNYGYTF. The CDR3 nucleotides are TGTGCCAGCAGTGTGGCCGGGACAGGGAGTAACTATGGCTACACCTTC.

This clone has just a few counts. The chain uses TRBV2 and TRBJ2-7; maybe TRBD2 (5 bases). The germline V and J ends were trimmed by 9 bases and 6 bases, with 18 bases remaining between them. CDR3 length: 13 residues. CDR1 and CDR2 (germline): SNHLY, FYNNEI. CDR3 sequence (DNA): TGTGCCAGTGGGAGTCGGGGAGTCGGCGAGCAGTACTTC. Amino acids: CASGSRGVGEQYF.

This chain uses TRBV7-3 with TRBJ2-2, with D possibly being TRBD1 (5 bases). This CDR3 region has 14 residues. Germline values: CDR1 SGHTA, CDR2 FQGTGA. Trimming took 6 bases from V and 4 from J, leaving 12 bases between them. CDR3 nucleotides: TGTGCCAGCAGATGGGGCGGTGGCACCGGGGAGCTGTTTTTT. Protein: CASRWGGGTGELFF.

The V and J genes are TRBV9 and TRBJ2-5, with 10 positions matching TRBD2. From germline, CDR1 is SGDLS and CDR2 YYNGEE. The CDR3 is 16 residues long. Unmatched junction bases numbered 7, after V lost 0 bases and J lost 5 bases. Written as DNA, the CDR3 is TGTGCCAGCAGCGTAGGAAGAGCGGGGGGGTTTGAGACCCAGTACTTC. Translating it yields CASSVGRAGGFETQYF.

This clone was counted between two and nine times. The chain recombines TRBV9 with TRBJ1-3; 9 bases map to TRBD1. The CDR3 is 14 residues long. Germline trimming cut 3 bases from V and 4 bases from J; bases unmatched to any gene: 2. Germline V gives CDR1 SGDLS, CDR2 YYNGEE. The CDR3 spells CASSAGTGGNTIYF. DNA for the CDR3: TGTGCCAGCAGCGCCGGGACAGGGGGAAACACCATATATTTT.

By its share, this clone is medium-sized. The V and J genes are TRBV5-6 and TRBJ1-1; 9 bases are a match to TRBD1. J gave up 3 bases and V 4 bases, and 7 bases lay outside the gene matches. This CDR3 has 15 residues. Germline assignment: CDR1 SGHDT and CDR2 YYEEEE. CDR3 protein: CASSPTGGLDTEAFF. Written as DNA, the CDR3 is TGTGCCAGCAGCCCCACAGGGGGCCTGGACACTGAAGCTTTCTTT.

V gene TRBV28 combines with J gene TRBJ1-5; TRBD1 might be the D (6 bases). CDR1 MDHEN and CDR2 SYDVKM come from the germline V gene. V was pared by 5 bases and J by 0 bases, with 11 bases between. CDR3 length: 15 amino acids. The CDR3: CASSPPGDSNQPQHF. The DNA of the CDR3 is TGTGCCAGCAGTCCCCCAGGGGATAGCAATCAGCCCCAGCATTTT.

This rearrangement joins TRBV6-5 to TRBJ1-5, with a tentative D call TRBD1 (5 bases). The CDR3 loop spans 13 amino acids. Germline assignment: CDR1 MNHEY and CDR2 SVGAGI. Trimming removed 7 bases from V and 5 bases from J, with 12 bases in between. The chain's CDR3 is CASKGGADQPQHF. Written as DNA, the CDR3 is TGTGCCAGCAAGGGAGGGGCCGATCAGCCCCAGCATTTT.

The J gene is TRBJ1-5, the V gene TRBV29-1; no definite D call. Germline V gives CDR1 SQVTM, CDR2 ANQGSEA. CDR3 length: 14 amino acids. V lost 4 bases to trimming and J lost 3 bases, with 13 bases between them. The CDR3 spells CSVVEGAVNQPQHF. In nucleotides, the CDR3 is TGCAGCGTTGTTGAGGGCGCGGTCAATCAGCCCCAGCATTTT.

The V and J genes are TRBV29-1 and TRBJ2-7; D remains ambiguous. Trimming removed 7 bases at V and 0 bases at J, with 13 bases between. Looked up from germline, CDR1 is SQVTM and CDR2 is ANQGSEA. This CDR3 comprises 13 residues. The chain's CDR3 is CSATRTFSYEQYF. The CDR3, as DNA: TGCAGCGCAACACGGACCTTCTCCTACGAGCAGTACTTC.

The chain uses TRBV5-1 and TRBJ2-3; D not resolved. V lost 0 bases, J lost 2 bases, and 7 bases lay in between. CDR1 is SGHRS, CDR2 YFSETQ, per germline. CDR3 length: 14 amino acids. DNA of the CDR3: TGCGCCAGCAGCTTGGGTGCCATCACAGATACGCAGTATTTT. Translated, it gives CASSLGAITDTQYF.

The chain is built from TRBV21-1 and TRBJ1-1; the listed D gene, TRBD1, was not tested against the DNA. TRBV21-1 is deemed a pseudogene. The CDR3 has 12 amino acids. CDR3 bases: TGTGCCAGTAAGAGTCACAGGGCAGAAGCTTTCTTT. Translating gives CASKSHRAEAFF.

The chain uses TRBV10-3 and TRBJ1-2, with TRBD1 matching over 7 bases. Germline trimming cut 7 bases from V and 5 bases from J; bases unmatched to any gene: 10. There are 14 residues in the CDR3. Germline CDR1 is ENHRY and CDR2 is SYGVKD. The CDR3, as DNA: TGTGCCATCAAGGGGGCCGGGACACGGTATGGCTACACCTTC. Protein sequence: CAIKGAGTRYGYTF.

The CDR3 region is CASSQYRGSNQPQHF. DNA for the CDR3: TGTGCCAGCAGCCAATACAGGGGAAGCAATCAGCCCCAGCATTTT. The chain recombines TRBV16 with TRBJ1-5; TRBD1 matches at 7 bases. Looked up from germline, CDR1 is KGHSY and CDR2 is FQNENV. CDR3 length equals 15 residues. Germline trimming cut 1 base from V and 1 base from J; bases unmatched to any gene: 1.

CDR3 in amino acids: CASSEGQNSGNTIYF. The CDR3 DNA is TGCGCCAGCAGTGAGGGCCAAAACTCTGGAAACACCATATATTTT. V gene TRBV10-1 combines with J gene TRBJ1-3; unclear D gene. The CDR3 has 15 residues. Germline assignment: CDR1 WNHNN and CDR2 SYGVQD (reference sequence). V lost 2 bases to trimming and J lost 0 bases, with 8 bases between them.

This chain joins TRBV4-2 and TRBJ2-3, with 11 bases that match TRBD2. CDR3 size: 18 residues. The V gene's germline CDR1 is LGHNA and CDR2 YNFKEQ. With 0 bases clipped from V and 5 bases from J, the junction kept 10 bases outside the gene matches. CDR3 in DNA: TGTGCCAGCAGCCAAGATGGGGACCTAGCGGGGGGAATAGATACGCAGTATTTT. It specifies CASSQDGDLAGGIDTQYF.

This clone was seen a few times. CDR3 residues: CASSIEPWQAYEQYF. CDR3 DNA sequence: TGTGCCAGCTCCATAGAACCCTGGCAAGCCTACGAGCAGTACTTC. The chain employs TRBV18 and TRBJ2-7; unclear D gene. This CDR3 is built from 15 residues. V was clipped by 6 bases and J by 2 bases, with 17 bases between them. CDR1 KGHSH and CDR2 LQKENI come from the germline V gene. Combining the CDR3 with reference TRBV18 and TRBJ2-7 gives the whole variable domain NAGVMQNPRHLVRRRGQEARLRCSPMKGHSHVYWYRQLPEEGLKFMVYLQKENIIDESGMPKERFSAEFPKEGPSILRIQQVVRGDSAAYFCASSIEPWQAYEQYFGPGTRLTVT.

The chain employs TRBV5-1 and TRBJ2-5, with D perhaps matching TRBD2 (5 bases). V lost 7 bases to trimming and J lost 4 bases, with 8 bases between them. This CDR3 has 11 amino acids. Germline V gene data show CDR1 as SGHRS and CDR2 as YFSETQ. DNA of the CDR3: TGCGCCAGCGCCGAGGGAGAGACCCAGTACTTC. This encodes CASAEGETQYF.

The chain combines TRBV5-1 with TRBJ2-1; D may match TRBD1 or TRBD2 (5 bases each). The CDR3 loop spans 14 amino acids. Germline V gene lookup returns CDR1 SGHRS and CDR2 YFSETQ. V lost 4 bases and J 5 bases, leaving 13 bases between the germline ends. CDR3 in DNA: TGCGCCAGCAGCCGGGACGGCGAGCACAATGAGCAGTTCTTC. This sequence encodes CASSRDGEHNEQFF.

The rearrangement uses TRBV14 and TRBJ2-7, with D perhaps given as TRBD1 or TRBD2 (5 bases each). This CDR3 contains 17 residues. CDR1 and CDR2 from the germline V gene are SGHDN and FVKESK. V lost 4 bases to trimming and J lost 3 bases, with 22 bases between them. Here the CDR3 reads CASSLARARTYNYEQYF. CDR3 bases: TGTGCCAGCAGCCTTGCGCGGGCACGGACATACAACTACGAGCAGTACTTC.

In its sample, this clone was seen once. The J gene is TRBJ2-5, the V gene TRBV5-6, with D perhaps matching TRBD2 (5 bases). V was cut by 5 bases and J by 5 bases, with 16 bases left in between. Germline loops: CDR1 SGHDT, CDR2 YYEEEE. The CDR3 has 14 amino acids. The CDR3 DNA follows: TGTGCCAGCAGTTCTGGACTTAGTTTGGAGACCCAGTACTTC. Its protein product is CASSSGLSLETQYF.

CDR3 sequence (DNA): TGCGCCAGCAGCCAAGCTACAGGGGGATATGGAAACACCATATATTTT. Amino acids: CASSQATGGYGNTIYF. J is TRBJ1-3 and V is TRBV4-3; 8 positions match TRBD1. The CDR3 extends over 16 amino acids. Unmatched junction bases numbered 5, after V lost 1 base and J lost 3 bases. Germline CDR1 is LGHNA and CDR2 is YSLEER.

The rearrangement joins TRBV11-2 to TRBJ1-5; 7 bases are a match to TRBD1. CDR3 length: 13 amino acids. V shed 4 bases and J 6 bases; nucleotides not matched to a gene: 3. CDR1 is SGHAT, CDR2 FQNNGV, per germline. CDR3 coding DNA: TGTGCCAGCAGCTCGGACAGGCCTCAGCCCCAGCATTTT. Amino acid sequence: CASSSDRPQPQHF.

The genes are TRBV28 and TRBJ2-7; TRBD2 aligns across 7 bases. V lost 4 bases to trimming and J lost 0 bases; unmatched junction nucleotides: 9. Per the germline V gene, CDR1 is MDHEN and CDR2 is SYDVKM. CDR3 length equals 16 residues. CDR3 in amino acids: CASSSREAGRSYEQYF. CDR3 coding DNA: TGTGCCAGCAGTTCCCGGGAAGCGGGGCGCTCCTACGAGCAGTACTTC.

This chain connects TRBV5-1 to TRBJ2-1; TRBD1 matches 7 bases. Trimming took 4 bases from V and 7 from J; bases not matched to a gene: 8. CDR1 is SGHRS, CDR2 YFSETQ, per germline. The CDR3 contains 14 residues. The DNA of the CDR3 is TGCGCCAGCAGCCCGGGACAGCTGACAAATGAGCAGTTCTTC. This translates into CASSPGQLTNEQFF.

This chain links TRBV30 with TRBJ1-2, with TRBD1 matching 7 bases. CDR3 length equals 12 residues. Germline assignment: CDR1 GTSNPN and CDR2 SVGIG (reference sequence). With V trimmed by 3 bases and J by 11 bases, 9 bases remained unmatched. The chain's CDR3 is CAWSILQGHYTF. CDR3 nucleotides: TGTGCCTGGAGCATTTTACAGGGGCATTACACCTTC.